These T cell receptor beta chains were read from a single sample in a study of blood T cell repertoires in COVID-19. This table comes from immunoSEQ multiplex PCR, and its TCRdb copy is limited to in-frame clones, with some not included. The table has approximately 210,000 clones, 70% to 90% seen once. Sample: peripheral blood. Receptor source: a man in his forties or fifties with acute or convalescent COVID-19. Each CDR3 is given with its conserved first and last residue. A D gene is named only where the DNA matches it firmly.

d_gene,j_gene,v_gene,CDR3nt,CDR3aa
TRBD2,TRBJ2-1,TRBV4-1,TGCGCCAGCAGCCATAAGATCCACAGGGGTACTAGCGGGGGGGTATACAATGAGCAGTTCTTC,CASSHKIHRGTSGGVYNEQFF
NA,TRBJ2-5,TRBV19,TGTGCCAGTAGTGCGGTCGGGGGGCAGACCCAGTACTTC,CASSAVGGQTQYF
NA,TRBJ2-7,TRBV7-2,TGTGCCAGCAGCCCACAGGGACCGAGAAGGAAGCAGTACTTC,CASSPQGPRRKQYF
NA,TRBJ1-5,TRBV28,TGTGCCAGCAGCCTGACAGAATTCCAGCCCCAGCATTTT,CASSLTEFQPQHF
NA,TRBJ1-5,TRBV2,TGTGCCAGCAGTGCCGCAGGGTCGACGCCCCAGCATTTT,CASSAAGSTPQHF
NA,TRBJ2-2,TRBV5-1,TGCGCCAGCAGCTTGGCACCGGAGGTCACCGGGGAGCTGTTTTTT,CASSLAPEVTGELFF
NA,TRBJ1-4,TRBV6-6,TGTGCCAGTTGCCCCCGGGGGGAAAAACTGTTTTTT,CASCPRGEKLFF
TRBD1,TRBJ2-5,TRBV18,TGTGCCAGCTCACCATCTTATACAGGGGGCTTAGAGACCCAGTACTTC,CASSPSYTGGLETQYF
TRBD1,TRBJ1-2,TRBV19,TGTGCCAGTAGTACCGACAGGGTCGGTGGCTACACCTTC,CASSTDRVGGYTF
TRBD1,TRBJ2-3,TRBV19,TGTGCCAGTAGTAGGGGGACAGGGAGGGGGTACACAGATACGCAGTATTTT,CASSRGTGRGYTDTQYF
NA,TRBJ1-1,TRBV7-2,TGTGCCAGCAGCTTTTCAGGGGCCCCGGGAGCTTTCTTT,CASSFSGAPGAFF
NA,TRBJ2-1,TRBV5-1,TGCGCCAGCAGCTTGGAAGGAGTTAGCGTCTACAATGAGCAGTTCTTC,CASSLEGVSVYNEQFF
NA,TRBJ2-7,TRBV19,TGTGCCAGTAGTGTGGCAGGGTCTTCCTACGAGCAGTACTTC,CASSVAGSSYEQYF
TRBD1,TRBJ2-2,TRBV4-2,TGTGCCAGCAGCCAGTCCCTCGGGACAGGGGTTAACACCGGGGAGCTGTTTTTT,CASSQSLGTGVNTGELFF